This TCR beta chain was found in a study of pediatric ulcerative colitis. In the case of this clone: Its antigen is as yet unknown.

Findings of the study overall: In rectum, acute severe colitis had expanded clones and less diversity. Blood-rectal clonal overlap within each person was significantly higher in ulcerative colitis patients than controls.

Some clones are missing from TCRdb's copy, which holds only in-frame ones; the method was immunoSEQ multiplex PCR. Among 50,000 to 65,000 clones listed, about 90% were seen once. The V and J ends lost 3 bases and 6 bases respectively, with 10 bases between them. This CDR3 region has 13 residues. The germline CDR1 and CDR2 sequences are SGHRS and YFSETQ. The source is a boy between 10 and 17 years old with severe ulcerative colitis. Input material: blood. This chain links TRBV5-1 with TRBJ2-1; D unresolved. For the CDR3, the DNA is TGCGCCAGCAGCTATCGGTACCCCAATGAGCAGTTCTTC. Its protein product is CASSYRYPNEQFF.